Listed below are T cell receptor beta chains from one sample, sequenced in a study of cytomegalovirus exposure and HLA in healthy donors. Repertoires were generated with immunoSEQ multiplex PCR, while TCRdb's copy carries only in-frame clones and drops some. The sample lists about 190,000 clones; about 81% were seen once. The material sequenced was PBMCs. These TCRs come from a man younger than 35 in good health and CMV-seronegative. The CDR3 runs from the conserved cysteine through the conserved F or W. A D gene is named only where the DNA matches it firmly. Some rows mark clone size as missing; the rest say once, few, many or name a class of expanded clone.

CDR3 protein: CASSFTGTGGGETQYF
CDR3 DNA: TGCGCCAGCAGCTTTACTGGGACAGGGGGCGGAGAGACCCAGTACTTC
V gene: TRBV5-1
J gene: TRBJ2-5
clone size: NA
D gene: TRBD1

CDR3 protein: CASGRGGVGQPQHF
CDR3 DNA: TGTGCTAGTGGACGGGGGGGGGTCGGACAGCCCCAGCATTTT
V gene: TRBV12-5
J gene: TRBJ1-5
clone size: NA
D gene: NA

CDR3 protein: CASSLTGTLWETQYF
CDR3 DNA: TGTGCCAGCAGCCTTACCGGGACTTTATGGGAGACCCAGTACTTC
V gene: TRBV11-1
J gene: TRBJ2-5
clone size: NA
D gene: NA

CDR3 protein: CASSLYRVNYGYTF
CDR3 DNA: TGTGCCAGCAGCCTATACAGGGTTAACTATGGCTACACCTTC
V gene: TRBV5-4
J gene: TRBJ1-2
clone size: NA
D gene: NA

CDR3 protein: CASSLQGRDTGELFF
CDR3 DNA: TGTGCCAGCAGCTTACAGGGACGGGACACCGGGGAGCTGTTTTTT
V gene: TRBV5-4
J gene: TRBJ2-2
clone size: few
D gene: NA

CDR3 protein: CASSIWGRPRTGGNLPIYEQYF
CDR3 DNA: TGTGCCAGTAGTATTTGGGGGCGGCCAAGGACAGGGGGCAACTTGCCGATCTACGAGCAGTACTTC
V gene: TRBV19
J gene: TRBJ2-7
clone size: NA
D gene: TRBD1

CDR3 protein: CASSFSNRGPYEQYF
CDR3 DNA: TGTGCCAGCAGCTTTAGTAACAGGGGGCCCTACGAGCAGTACTTC
V gene: TRBV7-9
J gene: TRBJ2-7
clone size: NA
D gene: TRBD1

CDR3 protein: CASSGTGGNQPQHF
CDR3 DNA: TGTGCCAGCAGCGGAACAGGGGGTAATCAGCCCCAGCATTTT
V gene: TRBV7-2
J gene: TRBJ1-5
clone size: NA
D gene: TRBD1

CDR3 protein: CASSHLLAGEGDEQFF
CDR3 DNA: TGCGCCAGCAGCCATCTCCTCGCGGGAGAAGGCGATGAGCAGTTCTTC
V gene: TRBV4-3
J gene: TRBJ2-1
clone size: NA
D gene: TRBD2

CDR3 protein: CASSQARGTGELFF
CDR3 DNA: TGTGCCAGCAGCCAAGCCAGGGGTACCGGGGAGCTGTTTTTT
V gene: TRBV14
J gene: TRBJ2-2
clone size: NA
D gene: NA

CDR3 protein: CASSEYMNTEAFF
CDR3 DNA: TGTGCCAGCAGTGAATACATGAACACTGAAGCTTTCTTT
V gene: TRBV25-1
J gene: TRBJ1-1
clone size: NA
D gene: NA

CDR3 protein: CASSVSGGEEKLFF
CDR3 DNA: TGTGCCAGCAGCGTGAGTGGAGGGGAGGAAAAACTGTTTTTT
V gene: TRBV9
J gene: TRBJ1-4
clone size: few
D gene: NA

CDR3 protein: CASSLLVRGRAYEQYF
CDR3 DNA: TGTGCCAGCAGCTTATTGGTTCGCGGGAGAGCCTACGAGCAGTACTTC
V gene: TRBV11-2
J gene: TRBJ2-7
clone size: once
D gene: TRBD2

CDR3 protein: CASLDRVNQPQHF
CDR3 DNA: TGTGCCAGCCTCGATCGGGTCAATCAGCCCCAGCATTTT
V gene: TRBV6-1
J gene: TRBJ1-5
clone size: NA
D gene: NA

CDR3 protein: CASSRQATNTEAFF
CDR3 DNA: TGCGCCAGCAGCCGACAGGCCACGAACACTGAAGCTTTCTTT
V gene: TRBV10-1
J gene: TRBJ1-1
clone size: NA
D gene: NA

CDR3 protein: CASSIGQGAWVGNTEAFF
CDR3 DNA: TGTGCCAGTAGTATAGGGCAGGGGGCCTGGGTTGGTAACACTGAAGCTTTCTTT
V gene: TRBV19
J gene: TRBJ1-1
clone size: NA
D gene: TRBD1

CDR3 protein: CSVLYGSYEQYF
CDR3 DNA: TGCAGCGTTCTTTACGGTTCCTACGAGCAGTACTTC
V gene: TRBV29-1
J gene: TRBJ2-7
clone size: NA
D gene: NA

CDR3 protein: CSAASMTGVLHEQYF
CDR3 DNA: TGCAGCGCTGCCTCCATGACAGGGGTTCTCCACGAGCAGTACTTC
V gene: TRBV29-1
J gene: TRBJ2-7
clone size: once
D gene: TRBD1

CDR3 protein: CASSLGLADYNEQFF
CDR3 DNA: TGTGCCAGCAGCTTAGGTCTAGCAGATTACAATGAGCAGTTCTTC
V gene: TRBV7-6
J gene: TRBJ2-1
clone size: NA
D gene: NA

CDR3 protein: CASSEDAGATYNEQFF
CDR3 DNA: TGTGCCAGCAGTGAAGATGCGGGGGCCACCTACAATGAGCAGTTCTTC
V gene: TRBV6-1
J gene: TRBJ2-1
clone size: NA
D gene: NA

CDR3 protein: CASSLLGGKNIQYF
CDR3 DNA: TGTGCCAGCAGTCTACTTGGGGGGAAAAACATTCAGTACTTC
V gene: TRBV28
J gene: TRBJ2-4
clone size: NA
D gene: NA

CDR3 protein: CASSLGRTGTSYEQYF
CDR3 DNA: TGTGCCAGCAGCCTAGGCAGGACAGGGACTTCCTACGAGCAGTACTTC
V gene: TRBV13
J gene: TRBJ2-7
clone size: few
D gene: TRBD1

CDR3 protein: CASSFHRGVYGETQYF
CDR3 DNA: TGTGCCAGCAGCTTCCACAGGGGTGTGTACGGTGAGACCCAGTACTTC
V gene: TRBV7-2
J gene: TRBJ2-5
clone size: NA
D gene: TRBD1

CDR3 protein: CASSPGQGYNQPQHF
CDR3 DNA: TGTGCCAGCAGTCCCGGACAGGGCTACAATCAGCCCCAGCATTTT
V gene: TRBV5-8
J gene: TRBJ1-5
clone size: few
D gene: TRBD1

CDR3 protein: CASSVYGIPSSGNTIYF
CDR3 DNA: TGTGCCAGCAGCGTTTACGGTATTCCGAGCTCTGGAAACACCATATATTTT
V gene: TRBV9
J gene: TRBJ1-3
clone size: NA
D gene: NA

CDR3 protein: CASSQPQGGYGYTF
CDR3 DNA: TGCGCCAGCAGCCAACCACAGGGGGGCTATGGCTACACCTTC
V gene: TRBV4-3
J gene: TRBJ1-2
clone size: once
D gene: TRBD1

CDR3 protein: CASSSTGVTNEKLFF
CDR3 DNA: TGTGCCAGCAGCTCGACGGGGGTAACTAATGAAAAACTGTTTTTT
V gene: TRBV5-4
J gene: TRBJ1-4
clone size: NA
D gene: NA

CDR3 protein: CASSQGQGMFSGNTIYF
CDR3 DNA: TGCGCCAGCAGCCAAGGACAGGGGATGTTTTCTGGAAACACCATATATTTT
V gene: TRBV5-1
J gene: TRBJ1-3
clone size: NA
D gene: TRBD1

CDR3 protein: CASSLGQGSNQPQHF
CDR3 DNA: TGTGCCAGCAGCTTAGGGCAGGGAAGCAATCAGCCCCAGCATTTT
V gene: TRBV7-6
J gene: TRBJ1-5
clone size: NA
D gene: NA

CDR3 protein: CSSRGTGGSEQYF
CDR3 DNA: TGTTCCAGCAGGGGGACAGGGGGGTCGGAGCAGTACTTC
V gene: TRBV7-9
J gene: TRBJ2-7
clone size: NA
D gene: TRBD1

CDR3 protein: CASSLGQGAIGYTF
CDR3 DNA: TGTGCCAGCAGCTTAGGACAGGGGGCGATTGGCTACACCTTC
V gene: TRBV7-2
J gene: TRBJ1-2
clone size: NA
D gene: TRBD1

CDR3 protein: CACGQGARLEQFF
CDR3 DNA: TGTGCCTGCGGACAGGGGGCGCGTCTTGAGCAGTTCTTC
V gene: TRBV28
J gene: TRBJ2-1
clone size: NA
D gene: TRBD1

CDR3 protein: CASSLDLGGGGDVGEQFF
CDR3 DNA: TGTGCCAGCAGCTTAGATTTGGGGGGTGGGGGGGATGTGGGTGAGCAGTTCTTC
V gene: TRBV7-9
J gene: TRBJ2-1
clone size: NA
D gene: TRBD2

CDR3 protein: CASSEQGAGGPGDTQYF
CDR3 DNA: TGTGCCAGCAGTGAACAAGGAGCGGGAGGGCCTGGGGATACGCAGTATTTT
V gene: TRBV6-1
J gene: TRBJ2-3
clone size: NA
D gene: TRBD2

CDR3 protein: CASQKGGVNTGELFF
CDR3 DNA: TGTGCCAGCCAAAAAGGGGGGGTGAACACCGGGGAGCTGTTTTTT
V gene: TRBV6-1
J gene: TRBJ2-2
clone size: NA
D gene: NA

CDR3 protein: CASTRSGGVQETQYF
CDR3 DNA: TGCGCCAGCACCCGAAGCGGGGGGGTCCAAGAGACCCAGTACTTC
V gene: TRBV4-3
J gene: TRBJ2-5
clone size: NA
D gene: TRBD2

CDR3 protein: CASSFRGPHEQYF
CDR3 DNA: TGTGCCAGCAGTTTTCGGGGTCCACACGAGCAGTACTTC
V gene: TRBV28
J gene: TRBJ2-7
clone size: NA
D gene: NA

CDR3 protein: CASSILAAEDNEQFF
CDR3 DNA: TGTGCCAGTAGTATTCTTGCGGCGGAAGACAATGAGCAGTTCTTC
V gene: TRBV19
J gene: TRBJ2-1
clone size: NA
D gene: NA

CDR3 protein: CASSSRRWAQETQYF
CDR3 DNA: TGCGCCAGCAGCTCCAGACGGTGGGCCCAAGAGACCCAGTACTTC
V gene: TRBV5-1
J gene: TRBJ2-5
clone size: NA
D gene: NA

CDR3 protein: CASSTDRNTEAFF
CDR3 DNA: TGTGCCAGCTCAACAGACAGGAACACTGAAGCTTTCTTT
V gene: TRBV18
J gene: TRBJ1-1
clone size: few
D gene: NA